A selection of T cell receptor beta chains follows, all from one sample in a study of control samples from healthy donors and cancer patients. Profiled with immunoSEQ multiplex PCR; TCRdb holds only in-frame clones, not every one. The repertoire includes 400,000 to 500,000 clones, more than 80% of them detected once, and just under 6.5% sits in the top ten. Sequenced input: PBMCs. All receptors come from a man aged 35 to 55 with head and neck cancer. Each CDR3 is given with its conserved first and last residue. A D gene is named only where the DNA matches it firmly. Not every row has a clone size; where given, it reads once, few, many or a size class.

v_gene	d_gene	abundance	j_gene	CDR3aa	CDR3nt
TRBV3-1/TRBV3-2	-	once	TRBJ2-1	CASSSPDSRNEQFF	TGTGCCAGCAGCTCTCCGGATTCTCGCAATGAGCAGTTCTTC
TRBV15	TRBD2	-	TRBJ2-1	CATSSQAGEINEQFF	TGTGCCACCAGCAGCCAAGCGGGAGAGATCAATGAGCAGTTCTTC
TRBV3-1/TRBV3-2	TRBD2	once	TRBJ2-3	CASSQTVRGGDTQYF	TGTGCCAGCAGCCAGACGGTGCGGGGGGGAGATACGCAGTATTTT
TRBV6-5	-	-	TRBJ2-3	CASSYSLAADTQYF	TGTGCCAGCAGTTACTCGCTAGCCGCAGATACGCAGTATTTT
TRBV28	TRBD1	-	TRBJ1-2	CASSKQGTYGYTF	TGTGCCAGCAGTAAACAGGGGACCTATGGCTACACCTTC
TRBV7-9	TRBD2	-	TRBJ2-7	CASSLVAGGGLRAYEQYF	TGTGCCAGCAGCTTAGTTGCGGGGGGCGGGCTTCGGGCCTACGAGCAGTACTTC
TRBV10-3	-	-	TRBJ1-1	CAIKPDSTEAFF	TGTGCCATCAAACCGGATTCCACTGAAGCTTTCTTT
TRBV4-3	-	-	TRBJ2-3	CASSQDGRGGGTDTQYF	TGCGCCAGCAGCCAAGATGGTCGGGGCGGCGGCACAGATACGCAGTATTTT
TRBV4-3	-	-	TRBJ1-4	CASSQKTLYTGSENEKLFF	TGCGCCAGCAGCCAAAAAACCCTATACACAGGGTCCGAAAATGAAAAACTGTTTTTT
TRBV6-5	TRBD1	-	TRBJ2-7	CASSPLQDRVYEQYF	TGTGCCAGCAGTCCGCTCCAGGACAGGGTATACGAGCAGTACTTC
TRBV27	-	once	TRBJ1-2	CASRTGWYGYTF	TGTGCCAGCAGGACAGGATGGTATGGCTACACCTTC
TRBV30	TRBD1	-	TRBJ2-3	CAWRDRGFTDTQYF	TGTGCCTGGAGGGACAGGGGATTCACAGATACGCAGTATTTT
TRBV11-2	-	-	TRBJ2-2	CASSFRGLNTGELFF	TGTGCCAGCAGCTTTCGGGGGCTGAACACCGGGGAGCTGTTTTTT
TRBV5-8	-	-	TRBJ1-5	CASSLIGQLYQPQHF	TGTGCCAGCAGCTTGATCGGACAGTTGTATCAGCCCCAGCATTTT
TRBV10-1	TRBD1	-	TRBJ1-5	CASSPDRALETQHF	TGCGCCAGCAGCCCGGACAGGGCCCTTGAGACCCAGCATTTT
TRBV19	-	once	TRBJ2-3	CASSIGFSAGDTQYF	TGTGCCAGTAGTATAGGTTTCTCGGCGGGAGATACGCAGTATTTT
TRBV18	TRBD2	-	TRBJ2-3	CASSPSGSTDTQYF	TGTGCCAGCTCCCCTAGCGGTAGCACAGATACGCAGTATTTT
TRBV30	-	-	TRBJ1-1	CACAGSLGTEAFF	TGTGCCTGTGCGGGCAGTCTGGGCACTGAAGCTTTCTTT
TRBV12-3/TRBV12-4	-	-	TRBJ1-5	CASSSGPQPQHF	TGTGCCAGCAGTTCCGGGCCTCAGCCCCAGCATTTT
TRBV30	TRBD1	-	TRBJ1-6	CAWSKGRTGDSLHF	TGTGCCTGGAGTAAAGGAAGGACAGGAGATTCCCTCCACTTT
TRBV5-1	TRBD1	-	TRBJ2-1	CASSFGTGTYNEQFF	TGCGCCAGCAGCTTCGGGACAGGGACTTACAATGAGCAGTTCTTC
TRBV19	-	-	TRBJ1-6	CASSMGIAGSPLHF	TGTGCCAGTAGTATGGGAATAGCGGGCTCACCCCTCCACTTT
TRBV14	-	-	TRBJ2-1	CASSLRDNEQFF	TGTGCCAGCAGCCTCCGGGACAATGAGCAGTTCTTC
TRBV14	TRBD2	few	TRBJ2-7	CASSQGLSGRTSSYEQYF	TGTGCCAGCAGCCAAGGACTTAGCGGGAGGACGAGCTCCTACGAGCAGTACTTC
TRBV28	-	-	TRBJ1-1	CASSLDGAGAEAFF	TGTGCCAGCAGTTTAGACGGGGCAGGGGCTGAAGCTTTCTTT
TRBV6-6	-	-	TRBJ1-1	CAIYPSEAFF	TGTGCCATCTATCCGTCTGAAGCTTTCTTT
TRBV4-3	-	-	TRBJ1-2	CASSQDTGWDANYGYTF	TGCGCCAGCAGCCAAGACACCGGGTGGGACGCTAACTATGGCTACACCTTC
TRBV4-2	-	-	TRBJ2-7	CASSQLGGISYEQYF	TGTGCCAGCAGCCAACTCGGAGGGATCTCCTACGAGCAGTACTTC
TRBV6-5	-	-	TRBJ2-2	CATAASGTGELFF	TGTGCCACCGCCGCGTCAGGGACCGGGGAGCTGTTTTTT
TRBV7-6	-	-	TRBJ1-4	CASSLRSGDEKLFF	TGTGCCAGCAGCTTAAGGAGCGGGGATGAAAAACTGTTTTTT
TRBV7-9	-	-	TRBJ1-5	CASSLASGENNQPQHF	TGTGCCAGCAGCTTAGCGTCAGGGGAGAACAATCAGCCCCAGCATTTT
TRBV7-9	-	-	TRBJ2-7	CASSYETPTGHPYEQYF	TGTGCCAGCAGCTACGAGACACCCACGGGACACCCCTACGAGCAGTACTTC
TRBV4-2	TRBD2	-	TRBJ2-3	CASSQDQRGISDTQYF	TGTGCCAGCAGCCAAGATCAGCGGGGGATCTCTGATACGCAGTATTTT
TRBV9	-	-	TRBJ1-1	CASSVTGNTEAFF	TGTGCCAGCAGCGTTACAGGGAACACTGAAGCTTTCTTT
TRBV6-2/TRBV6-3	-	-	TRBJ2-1	CASSRGAGPDNEQFF	TGTGCCAGCAGCCGAGGGGCGGGACCCGACAATGAGCAGTTCTTC
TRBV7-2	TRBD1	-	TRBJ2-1	CASSGRGQGMNGEQFF	TGTGCCAGCAGCGGAAGGGGACAGGGGATGAATGGTGAGCAGTTCTTC
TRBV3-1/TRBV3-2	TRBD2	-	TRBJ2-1	CALAGNNEQFF	TGTGCCCTAGCGGGAAACAATGAGCAGTTCTTC
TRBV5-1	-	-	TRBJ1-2	CASSLVGQGSGGYTF	TGCGCCAGCAGCTTGGTGGGTCAGGGATCGGGTGGCTACACCTTC
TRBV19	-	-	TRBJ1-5	CASNGGPGSYSNQPQHF	TGTGCCAGTAACGGAGGACCGGGATCCTATAGCAATCAGCCCCAGCATTTT
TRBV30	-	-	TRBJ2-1	CAWSVIRGNEQFF	TGTGCCTGGAGTGTAATTCGGGGGAATGAGCAGTTCTTC
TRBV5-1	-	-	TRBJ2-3	CASSLGLSTDTQYF	TGCGCCAGCAGCTTGGGATTGTCTACAGATACGCAGTATTTT
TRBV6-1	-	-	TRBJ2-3	CASSEGPGGPDTQYF	TGTGCCAGCAGTGAGGGGCCCGGAGGTCCAGATACGCAGTATTTT
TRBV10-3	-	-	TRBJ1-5	CAISDSRSLDQPQHF	TGTGCCATCAGTGATTCCCGGAGCCTTGATCAGCCCCAGCATTTT
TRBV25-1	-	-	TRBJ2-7	CASSEYGGFSEQYF	TGTGCCAGCAGTGAATATGGGGGGTTTAGCGAGCAGTACTTC
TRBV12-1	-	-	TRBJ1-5	CASWAKDGNQPQHF	TGTGCCAGCTGGGCCAAGGATGGAAATCAGCCCCAGCATTTT
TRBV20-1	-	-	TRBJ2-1	CSPHRENEQFF	TGCAGTCCGCACAGGGAAAATGAGCAGTTCTTC
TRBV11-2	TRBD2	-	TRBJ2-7	CASSGLGGVYEQYF	TGTGCCAGCAGCGGGTTGGGGGGGGTCTACGAGCAGTACTTC
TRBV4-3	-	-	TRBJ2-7	CASSRGVEVRESYF	TGCGCCAGCAGCCGGGGTGTGGAGGTTCGGGAGTCGTACTTC
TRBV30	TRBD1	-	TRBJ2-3	CASDSGTGSYTDTQYF	TGTGCCAGCGATTCCGGGACAGGCTCTTACACAGATACGCAGTATTTT
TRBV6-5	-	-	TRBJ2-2	CASSGLQAYTGELFF	TGTGCCAGTTCAGGGTTACAAGCCTACACCGGGGAGCTGTTTTTT
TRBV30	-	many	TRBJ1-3	CAWKLSSGNTIYF	TGTGCCTGGAAACTCAGCTCTGGAAACACCATATATTTT
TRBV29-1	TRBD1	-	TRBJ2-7	CSAQTSTGGPYEQYF	TGCAGCGCTCAGACTTCGACAGGGGGCCCCTACGAGCAGTACTTC
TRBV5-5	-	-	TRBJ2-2	CASTLNTGELFF	TGTGCCAGCACGCTAAACACCGGGGAGCTGTTTTTT